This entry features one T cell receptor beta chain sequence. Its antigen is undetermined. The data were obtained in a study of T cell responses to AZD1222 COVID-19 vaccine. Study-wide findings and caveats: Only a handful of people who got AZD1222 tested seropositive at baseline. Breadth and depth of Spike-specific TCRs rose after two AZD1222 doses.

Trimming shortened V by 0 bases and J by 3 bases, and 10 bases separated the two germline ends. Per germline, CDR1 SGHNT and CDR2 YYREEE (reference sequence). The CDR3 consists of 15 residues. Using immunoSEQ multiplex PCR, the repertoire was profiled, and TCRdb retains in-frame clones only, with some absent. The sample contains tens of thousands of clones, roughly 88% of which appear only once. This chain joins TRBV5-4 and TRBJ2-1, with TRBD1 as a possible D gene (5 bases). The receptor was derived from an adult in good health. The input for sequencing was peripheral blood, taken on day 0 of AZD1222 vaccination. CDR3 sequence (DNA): TGTGCCAGCAGCTTGGAAGGGGCTTACTACAATGAGCAGTTCTTC. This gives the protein CASSLEGAYYNEQFF.